The 30 T cell receptor beta chains in this list originate from one sample, sequenced in a study of T cells expressing NK-cell markers (dated by TCRdb to about 2020). Library generation was performed with 5' RACE. Sequencing instrument: Illumina HiSeq 2000. TCRdb reprocessed the public reads and reports one entry per CDR3 protein sequence, without DNA. The sample table on file contains roughly 390,000 distinct CDR3 sequences. Around 10% of the sample lies in the top ten. Sequenced material: blood T cells: a sorted CD56 or NKG2C T cell subset, CD4+ or CD8+ T cells, or bulk PBMC T cells (not recorded which). These receptors were obtained from a woman aged 50 to 60 in good health. Donor details come from another sample of the same person, matched by shared clones.

The gene calls are TRBV6-2 or TRBV6-3 and TRBJ2-1; TCRdb outputs TRBD2, but without DNA this stays unchecked. Per the germline V gene, CDR1 is MNHEY and CDR2 is SVGEGT. The CDR3 length is 14 residues. The CDR3 sequence: CASNPNIGAHEQFF.

The V gene is TRBV9, the J gene TRBJ2-1; absent DNA, TCRdb's TRBD2 call cannot be checked. The germline CDR1 and CDR2 sequences are SGDLS and YYNGEE. The CDR3 spans 17 residues. CDR3 sequence: CASSVEYGRAQTYEQFF.

V is TRBV6-6 and J is TRBJ2-7; the D call of TRBD1 rests on TCRdb alone, since no DNA is present to check it. Germline V lookup: CDR1 MNHNY, CDR2 SVGAGI (reference sequence). The CDR3 contains 15 residues. CDR3 region: CASSSLRTGQYEQYF.

V usage is TRBV29-1 and J usage is TRBJ1-2; TCRdb's D call of TRBD1 is untestable without DNA. In germline, CDR1 is SQVTM, CDR2 ANQGSEA. The CDR3 consists of 18 residues. The CDR3 here is CSVENRGPKKGGNYGYTF.

The CDR3 sequence: CASSYGQSGYTF. This sequence joins TRBV6-5 and TRBJ1-2; TCRdb lists TRBD1, though no DNA is available to test this call. The CDR3 runs 12 residues. Per germline, CDR1 MNHEY and CDR2 SVGAGI.

The chain has TRBV29-1 and TRBJ2-7; the TRBD1 assignment by TCRdb is unverifiable without DNA. The germline CDR1 and CDR2 sequences are SQVTM and ANQGSEA. This CDR3 region has 13 residues. CDR3 in amino acids: CSARDTFSYEQYF.

The J gene is TRBJ1-1, the V gene TRBV15. Germline V gives CDR1 LNHNV, CDR2 YYDKDF (reference sequence). The CDR3 runs 13 residues. CDR3: CATSIWPRNEAFF.

The chain carries TRBV12-3 or TRBV12-4 and TRBJ2-3; the TRBD2 assignment by TCRdb is unverifiable without DNA. There are 13 residues in the CDR3. This CDR3 is CASSWLNGPQQYF.

V and J are TRBV6-5 and TRBJ2-5; the D call of TRBD1 rests on TCRdb alone, since no DNA is present to check it. Per germline, CDR1 MNHEY and CDR2 SVGAGI. CDR3 length: 21 residues. The CDR3 spells CASSYPRGGTGRIQLQETQYF.

The J gene is TRBJ2-7, the V gene TRBV27; no DNA is available, so the TRBD1 call from TCRdb remains unchecked. CDR3 length: 13 amino acids. Germline V gene lookup returns CDR1 MNHEY and CDR2 SMNVEV (reference sequence). The CDR3 region is CASSPLTNYEQYF.

This chain uses TRBV5-1 with TRBJ2-1. Germline CDR1 reads SGHRS; CDR2 reads YFSETQ. CDR3 length: 14 residues. The CDR3 loop reads CASSLFIGGNEQFF.

The chain links TRBV9 to TRBJ1-2; TCRdb picks TRBD1, but there is no DNA to check that call. Germline loops: CDR1 SGDLS, CDR2 YYNGEE. The CDR3 has 13 residues. The CDR3 protein is CASSPFPGGGYTF.

CDR3 residues: CAISSKLADQQFF. V usage is TRBV10-3 and J usage is TRBJ2-1; there is no DNA to check the TCRdb D call of TRBD2. Germline V CDR1 and CDR2: ENHRY, SYGVKD. The CDR3 is made up of 13 amino acids.

V and J are TRBV28 and TRBJ2-2; the TCRdb call, TRBD2, lacks DNA for checking. This CDR3 comprises 21 residues. CDR1 is MDHEN, CDR2 SYDVKM, per germline. This CDR3 is CASSSNYFPLTSGRNTGELFF.

The chain carries TRBV29-1 and TRBJ2-3; the TRBD1 assignment by TCRdb is unverifiable without DNA. CDR3 length: 13 amino acids. CDR1 is SQVTM, CDR2 ANQGSEA, per germline. The CDR3: CSVETGVGNTQYF.

The CDR3: CASSTGPNGGEQFF. The rearrangement joins TRBV6-1 to TRBJ2-1; without DNA, the TCRdb call of TRBD1 cannot be checked. This CDR3 is 14 amino acids long. Germline V gene lookup returns CDR1 MNHNS and CDR2 SASEGT.

The chain employs TRBV5-1 and TRBJ1-2. The CDR3 sequence is 14 residues long. Germline CDR1 reads SGHRS; CDR2 reads YFSETQ. The CDR3 is CASSSIQELDGYTF. Supplemented by reference TRBV5-1 and TRBJ1-2, the full variable domain reads KAGVTQTPRYLIKTRGQQVTLSCSPISGHRSVSWYQQTPGQGLQFLFEYFSETQRNKGNFPGRFSGRQFSNSRSEMNVSTLELGDSALYLCASSSIQELDGYTFGSGTRLTVV.

The chain is built from TRBV29-1 and TRBJ2-5; there is no DNA to check the TCRdb D call of TRBD2. This CDR3 has 17 amino acids. Germline V lookup: CDR1 SQVTM, CDR2 ANQGSEA. The CDR3 sequence: CSVEDRSTSWGKETQYF. Using reference TRBV29-1 and TRBJ2-5 for the parts outside the CDR3, the full variable domain is SAVISQKPSRDICQRGTSLTIQCQVDSQVTMMFWYRQQPGQSLTLIATANQGSEATYESGFVIDKFPISRPNLTFSTLTVSNMSPEDSSIYLCSVEDRSTSWGKETQYFGPGTRLLVL.

CDR3 amino acids: CSVEVWRDGEQFF. The chain combines TRBV29-1 with TRBJ2-1; TCRdb names TRBD2, which stays unverified in the absence of DNA. The germline gives CDR1 SQVTM, CDR2 ANQGSEA. The CDR3 is 13 residues long.

The CDR3 spells CASSPTDRGNEQFF. The chain links TRBV5-1 to TRBJ2-1. The CDR3 sequence is 14 residues long. Germline values: CDR1 SGHRS, CDR2 YFSETQ.

This chain connects TRBV20-1 to TRBJ2-7; the D call of TRBD2 rests on TCRdb alone, since no DNA is present to check it. CDR3 length: 14 residues. CDR1 is DFQATT and CDR2 is SNEGSKA in the germline V gene (reference sequence). The CDR3 protein is CSASDLAGDFEQYF.

This rearrangement joins TRBV6-6 to TRBJ1-5; TCRdb proposes TRBD1, but this gene call is untestable without DNA. Germline CDR1 and CDR2: MNHNY and SVGAGI (reference sequence). The CDR3 is made up of 14 amino acids. The CDR3 loop reads CASYGGGSNQPQHF.

The chain has TRBV25-1 and TRBJ1-1; TCRdb indicates TRBD1, and absent DNA this call remains unverified. Germline V CDR1 and CDR2: MGHDK, SYGVNS. The CDR3 covers 15 residues. CDR3 in amino acids: CASSVDRQRGTEAFF.

The CDR3: CASSQGQAWHTYEQYF. V gene TRBV3-1 combines with J gene TRBJ2-7. Germline V gene lookup returns CDR1 LGHDT and CDR2 YNNKEL (reference sequence). The CDR3 sequence is 16 residues long.

This sequence joins TRBV12-3 or TRBV12-4 and TRBJ1-5; TCRdb selects TRBD1, and the lack of DNA leaves this call unchecked. The CDR3 is 16 residues long. The chain's CDR3 is CASQTGRGYSNQPQHF.

The chain is built from TRBV5-6 and TRBJ2-3; the TRBD2 assignment by TCRdb is unverifiable without DNA. The CDR3 runs to 13 residues. Germline-derived CDR1 and CDR2 are SGHDT and YYEEEE. This CDR3 is CASRTFSGDTQYF.

The J gene is TRBJ1-2, the V gene TRBV20-1; TCRdb reports TRBD1, a call that lacks DNA to check it against. Germline V gene lookup returns CDR1 DFQATT and CDR2 SNEGSKA (reference sequence). The CDR3 is 13 amino acids. CDR3 loop: CSALGGGTYGYTF.

CDR3 residues: CASSLGIPGAAEQYF. This sequence joins TRBV11-3 and TRBJ2-7; TCRdb picks TRBD1, but there is no DNA to check that call. The CDR3 extends over 15 amino acids. Germline CDR1 reads SGHNT; CDR2 reads YENEEA.

This chain connects TRBV25-1 to TRBJ2-3. Germline V gives CDR1 MGHDK, CDR2 SYGVNS. This CDR3 spans 15 amino acids. This chain's CDR3 is CASSAAADPRDTQYF.

This sequence joins TRBV28 and TRBJ1-2; TCRdb lists TRBD1, though no DNA is available to test this call. The CDR3 consists of 13 residues. Germline assignment: CDR1 MDHEN and CDR2 SYDVKM. The CDR3 sequence is CAFRGEGSVGYTF.